The 20 T cell receptor beta chains in this list originate from one sample, sequenced in a study of regulatory and conventional T cells in RAG deficiency. The sorted conventional CD4+ T cells were CD25-low and CD127-high, with genomic DNA sequenced. The method was immunoSEQ multiplex PCR; TCRdb's version includes in-frame clones alone and lacks a portion of them. Of fewer than 30,000 clones detected, roughly 96% appear once; the ten largest clones hold 0.15% to 0.2%. These data also featured in a second study, about regulatory T cells. That publication notes: The PCR used 52 TRBV and 13 TRBJ primers.

Sequencing was carried out using CD25- CD4+ T cells sorted from blood. These receptors all stem from a human donor in good health.

V is TRBV5-1 and J is TRBJ2-5; 7 nucleotides line up with TRBD1. Germline V lookup: CDR1 SGHRS, CDR2 YFSETQ. V was pared by 1 base and J by 7 bases, with 4 bases of the junction left unmatched. The CDR3 loop spans 13 amino acids. As DNA, the CDR3 is TGCGCCAGCAGCTTGAATAACAGGGGGACCCAGTACTTC. The encoded protein is CASSLNNRGTQYF. Full variable domain (rest looked up from reference TRBV5-1 and TRBJ2-5): KAGVTQTPRYLIKTRGQQVTLSCSPISGHRSVSWYQQTPGQGLQFLFEYFSETQRNKGNFPGRFSGRQFSNSRSEMNVSTLELGDSALYLCASSLNNRGTQYFGPGTRLLVL.

The V call is TRBV28, the J call TRBJ2-7, with a tentative D call TRBD1 (5 bases). V lost 4 bases and J lost 0, with 10 bases in between. This CDR3 has 14 residues. CDR1 and CDR2 (germline): MDHEN, SYDVKM. The DNA of the CDR3 is TGTGCCAGCAGTTGGACACAAAGCTCCTACGAGCAGTACTTC. This sequence encodes CASSWTQSSYEQYF.

The chain carries TRBV9 and TRBJ2-1; TRBD2 agrees at 8 bases. The junction had 8 bases not matched to a gene; V was cut back by 2 bases and J by 1 base. CDR1 and CDR2 (germline): SGDLS, YYNGEE. The CDR3 sequence is 17 residues long. In DNA form, the CDR3 reads TGTGCCAGCAGCGTGGGACCTAGCGGGTGGTCCTACAATGAGCAGTTCTTC. Protein product: CASSVGPSGWSYNEQFF.

This chain joins TRBV5-1 and TRBJ1-2, with D possibly matching TRBD1 (6 bases). V was cut by 0 bases and J by 0 bases, with 6 bases left in between. Germline-derived CDR1 and CDR2 are SGHRS and YFSETQ. The CDR3 is 14 residues long. CDR3 nucleotides: TGCGCCAGCAGCTTGGAGGGGGCTAACTATGGCTACACCTTC. Protein sequence: CASSLEGANYGYTF.

The chain is built from TRBV7-9 and TRBJ1-2; a weak D match, TRBD1 (5 bases). There are 15 residues in the CDR3. V lost 0 bases and J 2 bases, leaving 10 bases between the germline ends. Germline V gene data show CDR1 as SEHNR and CDR2 as FQNEAQ (reference sequence). This chain's CDR3 is CASSLAYPGNYGYTF. CDR3 DNA sequence: TGTGCCAGCAGCTTAGCTTATCCAGGGAACTATGGCTACACCTTC.

The V and J genes are TRBV25-1 and TRBJ1-1, with a possible D match to TRBD1 (5 bases). The CDR3 runs to 15 residues. The germline gives CDR1 MGHDK, CDR2 SYGVNS. V gave up 4 bases and J gave up 1 base, with 13 bases separating them. CDR3 coding DNA: TGTGCCAGCAGTGGCACGGGACTCAGGAACACTGAAGCTTTCTTT. Its protein is CASSGTGLRNTEAFF.

J is TRBJ2-3 and V is TRBV2; D call uncertain. The CDR3 extends over 14 amino acids. Trimming removed 7 bases at V and 3 bases at J, with 14 bases between. The germline V gene encodes CDR1 SNHLY and CDR2 FYNNEI. The CDR3 DNA sequence: TGTGCCAGCACCCAACATCCCGGGACAGATACGCAGTATTTT. Protein product: CASTQHPGTDTQYF.

The chain uses TRBV18 and TRBJ1-4; D gene unclear. The germline V gene has CDR1 KGHSH and CDR2 LQKENI. Between the trimmed V and J ends, which lost 0 bases and 2 bases, there was a span of 13 bases. CDR3 size: 17 residues. The CDR3 sequence is CASSPPERVSTNEKLFF. The CDR3 nucleotides are TGTGCCAGCTCACCACCAGAGCGGGTTTCCACTAATGAAAAACTGTTTTTT. Based on the CDR3 plus reference TRBV18 and TRBJ1-4, the full variable domain is NAGVMQNPRHLVRRRGQEARLRCSPMKGHSHVYWYRQLPEEGLKFMVYLQKENIIDESGMPKERFSAEFPKEGPSILRIQQVVRGDSAAYFCASSPPERVSTNEKLFFGSGTQLSVL.

CDR3 sequence: CASSGQATNYSPLHF. CDR3 bases: TGTGCCAGTAGTGGGCAGGCGACCAACTATTCACCCCTCCACTTT. The genes are TRBV19 and TRBJ1-6; unclear D gene. This CDR3 spans 15 amino acids. The germline V gene has CDR1 LNHDA and CDR2 SQIVND (reference sequence). Trimming left V 5 bases short and J 8 bases short, with 16 bases between.

This clone appeared a single time. This chain links TRBV9 with TRBJ2-3; a weak D match, TRBD1 (6 bases). CDR1 is SGDLS, CDR2 YYNGEE, per germline. The CDR3 is made up of 17 amino acids. Trimming stripped 5 bases from V and 0 bases from J, with 19 bases between. Here the CDR3 reads CASSLLVTGVSTDTQYF. The CDR3 DNA reads TGTGCCAGCAGTCTTCTCGTGACAGGTGTTAGCACAGATACGCAGTATTTT.

The CDR3, as DNA: TGTGCCAGTAGTATAATAAGGGGGGGCTCACTCTACAATGAGCAGTTCTTC. Amino acids: CASSIIRGGSLYNEQFF. The genes are TRBV19 and TRBJ2-1, with D possibly being TRBD2 (7 bases). This CDR3 has 17 amino acids. The germline V and J ends were trimmed by 2 bases and 3 bases, with 17 bases remaining between them. CDR1 LNHDA and CDR2 SQIVND come from the germline V gene (reference sequence).

The chain joins TRBV6-6 to TRBJ2-3; TRBD2 aligns across 9 bases. The CDR3 runs 15 residues. Germline V gives CDR1 MNHNY, CDR2 SVGAGI (reference sequence). V shed 4 bases, J shed 2 bases, and the junction held 4 bases outside the gene matches. The CDR3 loop is CASSSGLAITDTQYF. As DNA, the CDR3 is TGTGCCAGCAGTTCGGGACTAGCAATCACAGATACGCAGTATTTT.

J is TRBJ1-2 and V is TRBV7-2, with 8 bases aligning to TRBD1. The CDR3 contains 14 residues. CDR1 and CDR2 from the germline V gene are SGHTA and FQGNSA. V dropped 4 bases and J dropped 2; count of bases not matched to a gene: 3. CDR3 amino acids: CASSSDRGNYGYTF. DNA of the CDR3: TGTGCCAGCAGCTCCGACAGGGGAAACTATGGCTACACCTTC.

The chain is built from TRBV6-5 and TRBJ2-7; 7 bases map to TRBD1. This CDR3 has 15 residues. V lost 0 bases, J lost 6 bases, and 8 bases stayed unmatched. Germline V lookup: CDR1 MNHEY, CDR2 SVGAGI. CDR3 region: CASSYSKGQTLEQYF. CDR3 bases: TGTGCCAGCAGTTACTCGAAGGGACAGACTCTCGAGCAGTACTTC.

Worth noting for this clone: One end of the junction fails to match germline, which may point to a read error. The CDR3 coding sequence is TGTGCCAGCAGCGGACAGGCCCAAGAGATCCAGTACTTC. This sequence encodes CASSGQAQEIQYF. The J gene is TRBJ2-5, the V gene TRBV6-1; TRBD1 matches at 7 bases. The germline V gene encodes CDR1 MNHNS and CDR2 SASEGT. This CDR3 comprises 13 residues.

The genes are TRBV20-1 and TRBJ1-1, with D perhaps TRBD1 (6 bases). The CDR3 has 11 amino acids. CDR1 DFQATT and CDR2 SNEGSKA come from the germline V gene (reference sequence). This CDR3 reads CLGQKHTEAFF. The CDR3 nucleotides read TGCTTAGGACAGAAACACACTGAAGCTTTCTTT.

The chain combines TRBV2 with TRBJ2-1; 12 positions match TRBD2. The CDR3 is 19 residues long. Germline CDR1 SNHLY, CDR2 FYNNEI. Trimming at V came to 6 bases and at J to 8 bases, leaving 20 bases not matched to a gene. The CDR3 coding sequence is TGTGCCAGCAGGGGGATCCTAGCGGGGGGGCCCAATGAGGTGGATGAGCAGTTCTTC. Translated: CASRGILAGGPNEVDEQFF.

The rearrangement uses TRBV6-1 and TRBJ2-1; D is perhaps TRBD2 (6 bases). CDR1 and CDR2 from the germline V gene are MNHNS and SASEGT. Trimming removed 6 bases from V and 7 bases from J, with 19 bases in between. The CDR3 is made up of 15 amino acids. CDR3 loop: CASSRPSRGENEQFF. In DNA, the CDR3 is TGTGCCAGCAGCCGGCCCTCGCGGGGCGAGAATGAGCAGTTCTTC.

The chain joins TRBV18 to TRBJ1-5; no definite D call. CDR3 size: 15 residues. With 1 base removed from V and 2 bases from J, the gap between germline ends came to 9 bases. Germline CDR1 is KGHSH and CDR2 is LQKENI. The CDR3 sequence: CASSPLSTRNQPQHF. CDR3 sequence (DNA): TGTGCCAGCTCACCACTCAGTACCCGCAATCAGCCCCAGCATTTT.

The V and J genes are TRBV9 and TRBJ2-5; 14 positions agree with TRBD2. The germline gives CDR1 SGDLS, CDR2 YYNGEE. This CDR3 has 15 amino acids. V lost 4 bases, J lost 5 bases, and 4 bases stayed unmatched. CDR3 in amino acids: CASSPGLAGVETQYF. In nucleotides, the CDR3 is TGTGCCAGCAGCCCGGGACTAGCGGGGGTGGAGACCCAGTACTTC. Full variable domain (rest looked up from reference TRBV9 and TRBJ2-5): DSGVTQTPKHLITATGQRVTLRCSPRSGDLSVYWYQQSLDQGLQFLIQYYNGEERAKGNILERFSAQQFPDLHSELNLSSLELGDSALYFCASSPGLAGVETQYFGPGTRLLVL.